This is a list of T cell receptor beta chains from one sample in a study of cytomegalovirus exposure and HLA in healthy donors. Data came from immunoSEQ multiplex PCR; TCRdb stores just in-frame clones and leaves some out. This table holds about 180,000 clones, 77% found once. Sequencing input: PBMCs. The receptors were gathered from a man in his late teens or twenties in good health and CMV-seronegative. Both conserved end residues are trimmed from each CDR3.

V: TRBV11-3; CDR3: ASSLWPDTTDTQY
V: TRBV27; CDR3: ASSPRQGLGGYT
V: TRBV2; CDR3: ASSGSGNTQY
V: TRBV4-1; CDR3: ASSRPGAGDGYT
V: TRBV18; CDR3: ASSPAGLRNTGELF
V: TRBV7-3; CDR3: ASSLTAGLAGNNEQF
V: TRBV12-2; CDR3: ASRFWTSGVQETQY
V: TRBV7-2; CDR3: ASSLRQADTQY
V: TRBV11-3; CDR3: ASSLGGRANTDTQY
V: TRBV6-6; CDR3: ASSPGGEAF
V: TRBV5-4; CDR3: ASSKNFNNEQF
V: TRBV4-3; CDR3: ASSQGLSQSNYGYT
V: TRBV5-1; CDR3: ASSGTAYEQY
V: TRBV5-1; CDR3: ASSWMGQGNEKLF
V: TRBV4-3; CDR3: ASSPRQGDGYT
V: TRBV6-5; CDR3: ASSEQQGEKLF
V: TRBV19; CDR3: ASSMRSSGGFYNEQF
V: TRBV15; CDR3: ATREGNTIY
V: TRBV6-6; CDR3: ATAGGPSNEQF
V: TRBV27; CDR3: ASRALLGGVTEAF
V: TRBV29-1; CDR3: SAPGATLSNTGELF
V: TRBV4-1; CDR3: ASSPGLAGSPDRANEQF
V: TRBV5-5; CDR3: ASSPSLYRGEREQY
V: TRBV7-3; CDR3: AGSSTGAREQY
V: TRBV21-1; CDR3: AGSGTPYEQY
V: TRBV7-9; CDR3: ASSSQGGEAF
V: TRBV6-6; CDR3: ASNRQGIRNTEAF
V: TRBV30; CDR3: AWCRTANYGYT
V: TRBV30; CDR3: AWSGGHLKETQY
V: TRBV2; CDR3: ASSEALRVQEAF
V: TRBV5-8; CDR3: ASSPGWGLAYEQY
V: TRBV19; CDR3: ASSMGGTTEAF
V: TRBV7-6; CDR3: ASSYQGYTEAF
V: TRBV11-3; CDR3: ASSYPTSGNGDTQY
V: TRBV7-6; CDR3: ASSLGGGSPDTQY
V: TRBV7-2; CDR3: ASSRAGLSTDTQY
V: TRBV7-2; CDR3: ASSREANSPLH
V: TRBV6-5; CDR3: ASSYSGGAYNEQF
V: TRBV5-4; CDR3: ASSPGHQTGYT
V: TRBV7-2; CDR3: ASSPPGQGSGNTIY
V: TRBV11-3; CDR3: ASTNEGTGGAADEQF
V: TRBV6-6; CDR3: ASRDRVVF
V: TRBV19; CDR3: ASMGQGKAKNIQY
V: TRBV25-1; CDR3: ASRGQGNTEAF
V: TRBV11-3; CDR3: ASSLSWTGADTQY